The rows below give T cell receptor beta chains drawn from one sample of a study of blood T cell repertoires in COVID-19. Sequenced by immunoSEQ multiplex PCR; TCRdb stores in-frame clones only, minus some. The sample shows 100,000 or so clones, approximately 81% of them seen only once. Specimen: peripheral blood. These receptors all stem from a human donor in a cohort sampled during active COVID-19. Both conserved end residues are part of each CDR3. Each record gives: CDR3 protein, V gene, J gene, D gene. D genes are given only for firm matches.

CDR3 protein: CASSPGQGGGELFF; V gene: TRBV5-5; J gene: TRBJ2-2; D gene: TRBD1
CDR3 protein: CASSSRQELQETQYF; V gene: TRBV28; J gene: TRBJ2-5; D gene: .
CDR3 protein: CASSYSEGYTEAFF; V gene: TRBV6-6; J gene: TRBJ1-1; D gene: .
CDR3 protein: CASSIRTTQETQYF; V gene: TRBV4-1; J gene: TRBJ2-5; D gene: .
CDR3 protein: CASSRAGGGTGELFF; V gene: TRBV28; J gene: TRBJ2-2; D gene: TRBD2
CDR3 protein: CSVELSGGPSGANVLTF; V gene: TRBV29-1; J gene: TRBJ2-6; D gene: TRBD1
CDR3 protein: CASNPGQGENIQYF; V gene: TRBV5-1; J gene: TRBJ2-4; D gene: TRBD1
CDR3 protein: CASSIEGQHTEAFF; V gene: TRBV19; J gene: TRBJ1-1; D gene: .
CDR3 protein: CASSVTGSDTEAFF; V gene: TRBV10-2; J gene: TRBJ1-1; D gene: TRBD1
CDR3 protein: CASSSPRRDEGYGYTF; V gene: TRBV11-2; J gene: TRBJ1-2; D gene: .
CDR3 protein: CASSFLSRADTEAFF; V gene: TRBV5-6; J gene: TRBJ1-1; D gene: .
CDR3 protein: CASSYSTGSSQYF; V gene: TRBV5-1; J gene: TRBJ2-3; D gene: .
CDR3 protein: CASGGGRAGQYF; V gene: TRBV28; J gene: TRBJ2-7; D gene: .
CDR3 protein: CASSLTSGGVTGELFF; V gene: TRBV7-2; J gene: TRBJ2-2; D gene: TRBD2
CDR3 protein: CASSLQQGIYEQYF; V gene: TRBV5-4; J gene: TRBJ2-7; D gene: .
CDR3 protein: CASSLGVRVTDTQYF; V gene: TRBV7-2; J gene: TRBJ2-3; D gene: .
CDR3 protein: CASSRTGESLHF; V gene: TRBV4-2; J gene: TRBJ1-6; D gene: TRBD1
CDR3 protein: CASSTGRGRGNTEAFF; V gene: TRBV19; J gene: TRBJ1-1; D gene: .
CDR3 protein: CASSFRDRKTGELFF; V gene: TRBV27; J gene: TRBJ2-2; D gene: TRBD1
CDR3 protein: CASSFHITSGPSPGFF; V gene: TRBV14; J gene: TRBJ2-1; D gene: TRBD2
CDR3 protein: CASNLRMTEGNQPQHF; V gene: TRBV19; J gene: TRBJ1-5; D gene: .
CDR3 protein: CASSGAGTEDLPLHF; V gene: TRBV5-6; J gene: TRBJ1-6; D gene: TRBD1
CDR3 protein: CAISEDRIRGYTF; V gene: TRBV10-3; J gene: TRBJ1-2; D gene: .
CDR3 protein: CASSFPSGSSYNEQFF; V gene: TRBV5-1; J gene: TRBJ2-1; D gene: TRBD2
CDR3 protein: CASSLSRVSDTQYF; V gene: TRBV7-2; J gene: TRBJ2-3; D gene: .
CDR3 protein: CASSLKGADGYTF; V gene: TRBV27; J gene: TRBJ1-2; D gene: TRBD1
CDR3 protein: CASSERGGKLFF; V gene: TRBV6-1; J gene: TRBJ1-4; D gene: .
CDR3 protein: CASSYSAGLDSPLHF; V gene: TRBV6-5; J gene: TRBJ1-6; D gene: .
CDR3 protein: CASSQQPAQRGEETQYF; V gene: TRBV4-3; J gene: TRBJ2-5; D gene: TRBD2
CDR3 protein: CASSYRVGEAFF; V gene: TRBV3-1/TRBV3-2; J gene: TRBJ1-1; D gene: .
CDR3 protein: CTTTGVTDTQYF; V gene: TRBV7-9; J gene: TRBJ2-3; D gene: TRBD1
CDR3 protein: CASSLQGDNSPLHF; V gene: TRBV18; J gene: TRBJ1-6; D gene: .
CDR3 protein: CSASTGGAFF; V gene: TRBV29-1; J gene: TRBJ1-1; D gene: TRBD1
CDR3 protein: CASSSDEPTGIENQPQHF; V gene: TRBV27; J gene: TRBJ1-5; D gene: TRBD1
CDR3 protein: CASKLADTQYF; V gene: TRBV19; J gene: TRBJ2-3; D gene: .